These 11 T cell receptor beta chains originate from one sample sequenced in a study of Ad26.COV2.S vaccination and SARS-CoV-2 variants. The treatment: 15 to 20 received Ad26.COV2.S at low or high dose, single or two shots; about five received placebo; per-sample allocation not given. Sampling was done on day 63 after the first vaccine or placebo injection. The table came from immunoSEQ multiplex PCR; TCRdb's copy has only in-frame clones and leaves some out. Of fewer than 900,000 clones in the sample, 89% were seen once. The sequencing used peripheral blood, collected in a trial of Ad26.COV2.S vaccine versus placebo. The receptors were gathered from a person aged 18-60 years who received the Ad26.COV2.S COVID-19 vaccine or a placebo.

The chain recombines TRBV4-3 with TRBJ1-3; 8 nucleotides match TRBD1. Germline V lookup: CDR1 LGHNA, CDR2 YSLEER. Trimming took 2 bases from V and 2 from J; bases not matched to a gene: 2. This CDR3 contains 15 residues. The CDR3 nucleotides read TGCGCCAGCAGCCAAAGGACAGGGACTGGAAACACCATATATTTT. Translation gives CASSQRTGTGNTIYF.

CDR3 in DNA: TGTGCCAGCAGCCAAGGAGTGACTAGCGGGATATTTGAGACCCAGTACTTC. Translated, it gives CASSQGVTSGIFETQYF. This rearrangement joins TRBV3-1 (or the pseudogene TRBV3-2) to TRBJ2-5; 11 bases fit TRBD2. This CDR3 spans 17 amino acids. V shed 1 base, J shed 5 bases, and the junction held 9 bases outside the gene matches. The germline CDR1 and CDR2 sequences are LGHDT and YNNKEL (reference sequence).

The chain combines TRBV7-2 with TRBJ1-6; TRBD1 matches at 7 bases. The germline V gene encodes CDR1 SGHTA and CDR2 FQGNSA. With 3 bases clipped from V and 9 bases from J, the junction kept 11 bases outside the gene matches. The CDR3 covers 16 residues. CDR3 residues: CASSFSGSGGGSPLHF. The DNA of the CDR3 is TGTGCCAGCAGCTTTTCCGGGTCAGGGGGAGGTTCACCCCTCCACTTT.

V is TRBV19 and J is TRBJ2-2; 10 positions match TRBD1. The CDR3 consists of 16 residues. J was trimmed by 6 bases and V by 11 bases; bases with no gene match: 15. In germline, CDR1 is LNHDA, CDR2 SQIVND (reference sequence). The CDR3 DNA reads TGTGCCGCACGCGAATGGACAGGGGGTTTCTCCGGGGAGCTGTTTTTT. Translating it yields CAAREWTGGFSGELFF.

This sequence joins TRBV4-2 and TRBJ1-1; possible D gene TRBD1, 6 bases. V lost 0 bases to trimming and J lost 5 bases, with 10 bases between them. Germline-derived CDR1 and CDR2 are LGHNA and YNFKEQ. This CDR3 is 14 amino acids long. The DNA for the CDR3 is TGTGCCAGCAGCCAAGACAGGGGATCAACTGAAGCTTTCTTT. Translation gives CASSQDRGSTEAFF.

The rearrangement uses TRBV18 and TRBJ2-5, with a weak D call TRBD2 (6 bases). CDR1 is KGHSH and CDR2 is LQKENI in the germline V gene. The CDR3 runs to 13 residues. V lost 6 bases to trimming and J lost 2 bases, with 10 bases between them. As DNA, the CDR3 is TGTGCCAGCTCGTCGGGACTTCAAGAGACCCAGTACTTC. Translation: CASSSGLQETQYF.

The chain has TRBV29-1 and TRBJ1-3, with no clear D. The CDR3 is 12 amino acids. Germline lookup yields CDR1 SQVTM and CDR2 ANQGSEA. The germline V and J ends were trimmed by 4 bases and 5 bases, with 9 bases remaining between them. CDR3 bases: TGCAGCGTTGGGGAAGGGAGAAACACCATATATTTT. It specifies CSVGEGRNTIYF.

About this clone: A junction boundary mismatches the germline segment, possibly from a read error. This sequence joins TRBV11-2 and TRBJ2-7, with a tentative D call TRBD2 (5 bases). This CDR3 comprises 11 residues. From germline, CDR1 is SGHAT and CDR2 FQNNGV. CDR3 sequence: CATSPGIEQYF. The CDR3 region has the DNA TGTGCCACCAGCCCGGGGATCGAGCAGTACTTC.

This rearrangement joins TRBV10-2 to TRBJ2-7, with D perhaps matching TRBD1 (6 bases). The CDR3 has 14 amino acids. Germline V lookup: CDR1 WSHSY, CDR2 SAAADI. V lost 8 bases and J 3 bases, leaving 17 bases between the germline ends. The CDR3 DNA sequence: TGCGCCAGCTTGCCACAGGGATTGATCTACGAGCAGTACTTC. Its protein product is CASLPQGLIYEQYF.

The chain couples TRBV19 to TRBJ2-2, with D uncertain. Germline V CDR1 and CDR2: LNHDA, SQIVND (reference sequence). With 9 bases removed from V and 0 bases from J, the gap between germline ends came to 11 bases. This CDR3 region has 14 residues. CDR3 nucleotides: TGTGCCAGCCTGGAAGAATCGAACACCGGGGAGCTGTTTTTT. This translates into CASLEESNTGELFF.

The chain has TRBV27 and TRBJ2-7; tentative D call: TRBD1 (6 bases). The germline V and J ends were trimmed by 6 bases and 0 bases, with 15 bases remaining between them. The CDR3 length is 15 residues. CDR1 is MNHEY, CDR2 SMNVEV, per germline (reference sequence). The CDR3 DNA reads TGTGCCAGCAGCCCCCCAGGGGAATCCTCCTACGAGCAGTACTTC. Translating gives CASSPPGESSYEQYF.